Sequencing of this TCR beta chain was carried out in a study of vaccination and CD4 T cells after COVID-19. On the study more broadly: Two doses of either BNT162b2 or mRNA-1273 vaccine went to participants.

As concerns this clonotype: Its target is not known.

Treatment: roughly ten-day PBMC culture with coronavirus spike peptide pools or control peptides (ViraFEST assay). Each well held over 1.5 million PBMCs in IL-2 (about 10 IU/ml) medium with approximately 9.2 ug/ml peptide pools. The study sequenced cultured CD4+ T cell DNA using the Oncomine TCR Beta short-read assay. Genomic DNA was isolated from cultured CD4+ T cells. Via MiXCR, TCRdb re-called the PCR reads, giving one row per CDR3 protein. The sample lists 20,000 or so distinct CDR3 sequences; under 30% were seen once. The CDR3 extends over 14 amino acids. Germline lookup yields CDR1 MDHEN and CDR2 SYDVKM. The V gene end was trimmed by 6 bases and the J gene end by 4 bases; junction bases not matched to a gene: 8.

Sequenced sample: cultured CD4+ T cells from blood. The origin of this receptor is a human donor with COVID-19. The chain couples TRBV28 to TRBJ1-2; 7 bases map to TRBD1. CDR3 loop: CASSSSHRGYGYTF. The CDR3 coding sequence is TGTGCCAGCAGCTCTTCCCACAGGGGCTATGGCTACACCTTC.